The clone carrying this TCR beta chain was detected only once. Its target is not known. Some clones are missing from TCRdb's copy, which holds only in-frame ones; the method was immunoSEQ multiplex PCR. The sample carries around 70,000 clones, 85% recorded once. Germline V gene sequence: CDR1 SGHKS, CDR2 YYEKEE (reference sequence). Trimming removed 0 bases at V and 9 bases at J, with 16 bases between. There are 16 residues in the CDR3. This sample was taken from a study of T cell responses to AZD1222 COVID-19 vaccine. Study results and caveats: Researchers took repertoire samples only after the peak T cell response had come. Per reports, nearly half of all spike-specific TCRs target regions that are unmutated in variants. Spike-specific TCR repertoires showed rising breadth and depth after two AZD1222 doses.

The chain uses TRBV5-5 and TRBJ1-6; a weak D match, TRBD1 (5 bases). This clonotype was obtained from an adult in good health. Here the sequenced sample was peripheral blood, taken on day 0 of AZD1222 vaccination. The CDR3 reads CASSLVDGAIGSPLHF. In DNA, the CDR3 is TGTGCCAGCAGCTTGGTAGATGGGGCGATAGGTTCACCCCTCCACTTT.